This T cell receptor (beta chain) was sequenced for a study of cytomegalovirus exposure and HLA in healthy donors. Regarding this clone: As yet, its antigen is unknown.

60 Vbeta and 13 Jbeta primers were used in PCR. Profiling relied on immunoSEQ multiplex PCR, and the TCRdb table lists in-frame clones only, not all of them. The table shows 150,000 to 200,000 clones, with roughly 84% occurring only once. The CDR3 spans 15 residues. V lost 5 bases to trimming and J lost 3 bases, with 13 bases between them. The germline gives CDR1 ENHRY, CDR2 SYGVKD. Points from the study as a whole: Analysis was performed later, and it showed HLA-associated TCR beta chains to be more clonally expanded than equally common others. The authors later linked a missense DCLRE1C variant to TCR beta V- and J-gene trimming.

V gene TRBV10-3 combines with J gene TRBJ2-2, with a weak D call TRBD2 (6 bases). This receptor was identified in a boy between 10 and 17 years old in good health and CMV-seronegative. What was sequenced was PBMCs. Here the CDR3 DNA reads TGTGCCATCAGTTTAGGAGGGCTTTACACCGGGGAGCTGTTTTTT. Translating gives CAISLGGLYTGELFF.